This T cell receptor beta chain was sequenced in a study of blood T cell repertoires in COVID-19 (TCRdb year 2020). Some background on the complete study: Samples covering the acute and convalescent phases of COVID-19 were provided by collaborators in the United States, Italy and Spain. Where available, HLA class I and class II types were taken from metadata supplied by the sample provider and were not determined by assay-based typing. The prospective study material was composed of cDNA or gDNA derived from T cells, B-cell-depleted T cells, or PBMCs. The sample metadata nearly always contained a de-identified subject ID, COVID-19 status, age in years and sex. The samples were drawn from two sources: the first 160 participants of the ongoing ImmuneRACE study, and 950 to 1,500 subjects contributed by 6 global collaborators. The repertoires were made available in a free public database intended to serve as a resource for research on the immune response to SARS-CoV-2. Subjects who had been exposed to COVID-19, were actively infected with it, or had recovered from it provided the deeply sampled blood TCRbeta repertoires that made up the dataset. Beyond this particular receptor, the publication reports: The amount of clinical and demographic metadata varied by source and participant and was provided uncurated.

The germline V gene (reference sequence) specifies SSHAT as CDR1 and FNYEAQ as CDR2. The CDR3 contains 16 residues, cysteine and phenylalanine counted. Just the 48-base CDR3 DNA is kept, in frame starting at base 1. Enrolling through a virtual design, the prospective study's participants ranged in age from roughly 18 to 90 years and lived across roughly 23 United States geographic areas. In the prospective study, participants were assigned to cohorts based on the clinical history participants reported in a screening survey and a study questionnaire. Recovered participants in ImmuneRACE Cohort 3 were defined by two consecutive negative NP/OP PCR tests, clearance by a healthcare professional, or resolution of symptoms. Each participant in the prospective study had whole blood, serum and a nasopharyngeal or oropharyngeal swab collected by mobile phlebotomists. Over an approximately 2-month period, participants in the prospective study had the option of providing additional blood draws and questionnaires. Before DNA extraction, prospective study blood samples were shipped either frozen or at room temperature.

As to this clone: Its antigen has not been determined. One end of the junction varies from germline; a read error may be responsible.

TCRbeta CDR3 regions were amplified from genomic DNA using the immunoSEQ Assay, a bias-controlled multiplex PCR. On the study's bioinformatics: Nucleated cell counts per sample were estimated from amplification of reference gene primers within the assay. To quantify the absolute abundance of each unique TCRbeta CDR3 rearrangement, sequence reads were collapsed and filtered. For each sample, productive Simpson clonality was calculated as the square root of Simpson's diversity index across productive rearrangements. Here the immuneACCESS table is served through TCRdb, limited to in-frame sequences with V and J called. Missing clones are a known gap in these copies; in checked studies unresolved V genes cover under half, and the rest lacks a known reason. V, J and clone size are taken as reported in that table, and D and trimming were inferred from the DNA itself. For this sample there are a few hundred thousand clones; around 81% appear just once. Roughly 3.2% of the sample belongs to the ten largest clones.

Source material: PBMCs or T cells enriched from blood (not recorded which). This clonotype was sampled from a middle-aged man who had recovered from COVID-19. The chain is made from TRBV7-7 and TRBJ2-5, with TRBD1 tentatively as D gene (5 bases match). The base sequence is TGTGCTAGCAGCTTAGCCACAGGACCCGATGCGGAGACCCAGTACTTC. It translates as CASSLATGPDAETQYF.